These 29 T cell receptor beta chains came from one sample sequenced in a study of cytomegalovirus exposure and HLA in healthy donors. This PCR relied on a set of 60 Vbeta primers and 13 Jbeta primers. Method: immunoSEQ multiplex PCR; TCRdb's copy keeps in-frame clones and lacks some. The sample carries about 130,000 clones, approximately 83% recorded once. The sample was PBMCs. Source of these receptors: a woman aged 40-49 years in good health and CMV-seropositive.

The chain recombines TRBV4-1 with TRBJ2-5, with D possibly TRBD2 on 5 matching bases. The germline gives CDR1 MGHRA, CDR2 YSYEKL. V lost 4 bases to trimming and J lost 0 bases, with 15 bases between them. There are 16 residues in the CDR3. The CDR3 bases are TGCGCCAGCAGCCTCCCCAATAGCGCCGACCAAGAGACCCAGTACTTC. Its protein is CASSLPNSADQETQYF.

The rearrangement uses TRBV10-1 and TRBJ2-7; tentative D call: TRBD2 (7 bases). Trimming took off 4 bases at V and 7 bases at J, with 23 bases between the two ends. Per germline, CDR1 WNHNN and CDR2 SYGVQD (reference sequence). The CDR3 totals 16 residues. The CDR3 DNA reads as TGCGCCAGCAGTGTCCCGGGGGGCGGGAAGGGGTGGGAGCAGTACTTC. Residues: CASSVPGGGKGWEQYF.

In DNA, the CDR3 is TGTGCCAGCAGCTTAGGGGGACTAGCGGGATCCTACAATGAGCAGTTCTTC. It specifies CASSLGGLAGSYNEQFF. The chain has TRBV7-2 and TRBJ2-1; 13 positions agree with TRBD2. The CDR3 totals 17 residues. CDR1 SGHTA and CDR2 FQGNSA come from the germline V gene. J lost 1 base, V lost 1 base, and 1 base had no gene match.

The chain has TRBV7-3 and TRBJ2-2, with D perhaps TRBD2 (6 bases). V was shortened by 4 bases and J by 6 bases, with 12 bases between the two germline ends. CDR1 and CDR2 (germline): SGHTA, FQGTGA. This CDR3 is built from 14 residues. The CDR3 coding sequence is TGTGCCAGCAGCTCTAGCGTAGGTTCCGGGGAGCTGTTTTTT. As protein: CASSSSVGSGELFF.

V usage is TRBV6-5 and J usage is TRBJ2-7, with TRBD2 matching over 8 bases. Unmatched junction bases numbered 3, after V lost 0 bases and J lost 2 bases. The CDR3 consists of 15 residues. Germline V gene lookup returns CDR1 MNHEY and CDR2 SVGAGI. CDR3 loop: CASSYSRLATYEQYF. In DNA, the CDR3 is TGTGCCAGCAGTTACTCCCGACTAGCGACCTACGAGCAGTACTTC.

The count of this clone is one. The chain employs TRBV4-1 and TRBJ2-2; 11 bases match TRBD2. This CDR3 spans 17 amino acids. CDR1 is MGHRA, CDR2 YSYEKL, per germline. Trimming cost V 2 bases and J 6 bases; bases outside gene matches: 8. CDR3 residues: CASSQLLAGVRAGELFF. Written as DNA, the CDR3 is TGCGCCAGCAGCCAACTACTAGCGGGAGTTCGGGCCGGGGAGCTGTTTTTT.

V is TRBV6-1 and J is TRBJ1-4; D is ambiguous. The CDR3 loop spans 12 amino acids. Per germline, CDR1 MNHNS and CDR2 SASEGT. V dropped 3 bases and J dropped 5 bases, with 4 bases sitting between them. The CDR3 is CASSDRNEKLFF. CDR3 sequence (DNA): TGTGCCAGCAGTGACCGGAATGAAAAACTGTTTTTT.

This rearrangement joins TRBV11-3 to TRBJ2-1; TRBD2 is a possible D gene (6 bases). The CDR3 contains 15 residues. The germline V gene has CDR1 SGHNT and CDR2 YENEEA. V lost 5 bases and J lost 4, with 15 bases in between. The CDR3 region has the DNA TGTGCCAGCAGCCCCCGGGGCGGGATTTACAATGAGCAGTTCTTC. This sequence encodes CASSPRGGIYNEQFF.

The J gene is TRBJ1-3, the V gene TRBV11-2; D gene unclear. The CDR3 is 14 residues long. Germline CDR1 SGHAT, CDR2 FQNNGV. Trimming stripped 0 bases from V and 1 base from J, with 4 bases between. The CDR3 coding sequence is TGTGCCAGCAGCTTAGATCAGTCTGGAAACACCATATATTTT. It yields the protein CASSLDQSGNTIYF.

The gene calls are TRBV7-3 and TRBJ2-1, with TRBD2 matching over 10 bases. V was pared by 5 bases and J by 10 bases, with 8 bases of the junction left unmatched. CDR3 size: 14 residues. Per the germline V gene, CDR1 is SGHTA and CDR2 is FQGTGA. CDR3 protein: CASSPSTSGQEQFF. CDR3 nucleotide sequence: TGTGCCAGCAGCCCATCGACTAGCGGGCAAGAGCAGTTCTTC.

This clone has more than one count but fewer than ten. The chain has TRBV29-1 and TRBJ1-2; maybe TRBD1 (6 bases). The CDR3 has 12 amino acids. Germline loops: CDR1 SQVTM, CDR2 ANQGSEA. V was pared by 4 bases and J by 5 bases, with 11 bases between. The CDR3 DNA reads as TGCAGCGTTGCAACACAGGGTTATGGCTACACCTTC. It specifies CSVATQGYGYTF.

The rearrangement uses TRBV19 and TRBJ2-5; 9 nucleotides line up with TRBD1. V lost 9 bases and J lost 5; bases outside the gene matches: 13. CDR3 length equals 15 residues. Germline CDR1 and CDR2: LNHDA and SQIVND (reference sequence). CDR3 in amino acids: CASAEGTGIYETQYF. The CDR3 bases are TGTGCCAGCGCCGAAGGGACAGGGATTTACGAGACCCAGTACTTC.

This clone has only a few counts. CDR3 in DNA: TGTGCCAGCAGCCTACAGACAGGGGGAACCGTTAGTGAAGCTTTCTTT. This sequence encodes CASSLQTGGTVSEAFF. This chain links TRBV7-9 with TRBJ1-1; 9 bases match TRBD1. The germline V gene has CDR1 SEHNR and CDR2 FQNEAQ (reference sequence). The CDR3 spans 16 residues. The junction had 14 bases not matched to a gene; V was cut back by 5 bases and J by 7 bases.

The chain is built from TRBV5-4 and TRBJ2-7, with 7 bases matching TRBD2. J lost 4 bases, V lost 0 bases, and 4 bases had no gene match. The CDR3 runs to 14 residues. CDR1 is SGHNT, CDR2 YYREEE, per germline (reference sequence). Written as DNA, the CDR3 is TGTGCCAGCAGCTTGGCCGTGGGAGGGTACGAGCAGTACTTC. The encoded protein is CASSLAVGGYEQYF.

The genes are TRBV7-9 and TRBJ2-1; TRBD2 agrees at 7 bases. Trimming took 5 bases from V and 2 from J; bases not matched to a gene: 6. The V gene's germline CDR1 is SEHNR and CDR2 FQNEAQ (reference sequence). This CDR3 spans 15 amino acids. CDR3 sequence: CASSPGGEAYNEQFF. CDR3 DNA sequence: TGTGCCAGCAGCCCTGGGGGGGAGGCCTACAATGAGCAGTTCTTC.

This rearrangement joins TRBV5-6 to TRBJ2-7, with D tentatively TRBD1 (6 bases). Trimming took 4 bases from V and 4 from J, leaving 12 bases between them. From germline, CDR1 is SGHDT and CDR2 YYEEEE. The CDR3 sequence is 13 residues long. CDR3 bases: TGTGCCAGCAGCCGAATGGACAGTTACGAGCAGTACTTC. As protein: CASSRMDSYEQYF.

The chain is built from TRBV19 and TRBJ2-1; TRBD1 matches 9 bases. The CDR3 is 13 amino acids. The trim removed 9 bases at V and 10 bases at J, leaving 10 bases unmatched. The V gene's germline CDR1 is LNHDA and CDR2 SQIVND (reference sequence). CDR3 DNA sequence: TGTGCCAGCCGGGACAGGGTTATAGGGGAGCAGTTCTTC. Translating it yields CASRDRVIGEQFF.

The chain has TRBV5-4 and TRBJ2-1; tentative D call: TRBD2 (6 bases). The V and J ends lost 0 bases and 9 bases respectively, with 16 bases between them. Germline V CDR1 and CDR2: SGHNT, YYREEE (reference sequence). The CDR3 covers 15 residues. CDR3: CASSLDSGGGVEQFF. In DNA form, the CDR3 reads TGTGCCAGCAGCTTGGATAGCGGAGGTGGGGTTGAGCAGTTCTTC.

The chain uses TRBV5-4 and TRBJ2-5, with TRBD2 matching over 8 bases. The end of the DNA fits TRBJ2-7 better, so the J call may be wrong. The CDR3 is 15 amino acids. Looked up from germline, CDR1 is SGHNT and CDR2 is YYREEE (reference sequence). CDR3 protein: CASSPSGGVGVEQYF. The CDR3 DNA follows: TGTGCCAGCAGCCCCTCGGGAGGGGTTGGGGTCGAGCAGTACTTC.

The chain has TRBV2 and TRBJ1-2; the match to TRBD1 covers 7 bases. Germline assignment: CDR1 SNHLY and CDR2 FYNNEI. This CDR3 is 14 amino acids long. J lost 8 bases, V lost 2 bases, and 8 bases had no gene match. The CDR3 sequence is CASSESHTQGGYTF. CDR3 coding DNA: TGTGCCAGCAGTGAAAGCCACACACAGGGGGGCTACACCTTC.

The gene calls are TRBV28 and TRBJ1-5, with a possible D match to TRBD1 (5 bases). The CDR3 has 17 residues. Germline CDR1 and CDR2: MDHEN and SYDVKM. With 6 bases removed from V and 4 bases from J, the gap between germline ends came to 22 bases. The DNA for the CDR3 is TGTGCCAGCAGCCCACCATGGAGGGGCTCTGGGAATCAGCCCCAGCATTTT. Encoded protein: CASSPPWRGSGNQPQHF.

The V and J genes are TRBV19 and TRBJ2-7; weak D call: TRBD2 (6 bases). Trimming took off 5 bases at V and 2 bases at J, with 16 bases between the two ends. There are 15 residues in the CDR3. CDR1 is LNHDA and CDR2 is SQIVND in the germline V gene (reference sequence). The CDR3 bases are TGTGCCAGTAGTGAACGGACTAACCCGGCCTACGAGCAGTACTTC. This codes for CASSERTNPAYEQYF. Full variable domain (rest looked up from reference TRBV19 and TRBJ2-7): DGGITQSPKYLFRKEGQNVTLSCEQNLNHDAMYWYRQDPGQGLRLIYYSQIVNDFQKGDIAEGYSVSREKKESFPLTVTSAQKNPTAFYLCASSERTNPAYEQYFGPGTRLTVT.

V and J are TRBV25-1 and TRBJ2-5; 7 bases map to TRBD1. The J call may be wrong; the DNA end is better matched by TRBJ2-7. Germline CDR1 is MGHDK and CDR2 is SYGVNS. The CDR3 sequence is 15 residues long. Here the CDR3 reads CASSFSGTAPYEQYF. The CDR3, as DNA: TGTGCCAGCAGTTTCTCCGGGACAGCACCCTACGAGCAGTACTTC.

The chain has TRBV27 and TRBJ2-7; 9 positions match TRBD2. The CDR3 runs to 15 residues. Germline V CDR1 and CDR2: MNHEY, SMNVEV (reference sequence). The ends lost 6 bases at V and 2 bases at J; junction bases unmatched: 8. CDR3 region: CASSLTTSGTYEQYF. The DNA of the CDR3 is TGTGCCAGCAGCCTTACGACTAGCGGAACCTACGAGCAGTACTTC.

This chain connects TRBV5-1 to TRBJ2-5, with 9 nucleotides matching TRBD2. Germline V gene sequence: CDR1 SGHRS, CDR2 YFSETQ. CDR3 size: 16 residues. The junction had 10 bases not matched to a gene; V was cut back by 3 bases and J by 4 bases. Here the CDR3 reads CASSSPGAGGGETQYF. Written as DNA, the CDR3 is TGCGCCAGCAGCTCCCCGGGGGCGGGAGGGGGAGAGACCCAGTACTTC. The variable domain in full, with the rest retrieved from reference TRBV5-1 and TRBJ2-5, is KAGVTQTPRYLIKTRGQQVTLSCSPISGHRSVSWYQQTPGQGLQFLFEYFSETQRNKGNFPGRFSGRQFSNSRSEMNVSTLELGDSALYLCASSSPGAGGGETQYFGPGTRLLVL.

This clone was seen only a few times. The V and J genes are TRBV28 and TRBJ1-5; no firm D call. In germline, CDR1 is MDHEN, CDR2 SYDVKM. The CDR3 is 14 residues long. V shed 3 bases and J shed 3 bases, with 9 bases lying between them. DNA for the CDR3: TGTGCCAGCAGTTTCAGCGGGGACAATCAGCCCCAGCATTTT. Translation: CASSFSGDNQPQHF.

The chain joins TRBV21-1 to TRBJ1-1; the D call TRBD1 from the table was never checked on the DNA. TRBV21-1 is a listed pseudogene. CDR3 length equals 15 residues. The CDR3 loop is CATRLVGQQNTEAFF. CDR3 DNA sequence: TGTGCCACTCGGCTCGTGGGACAGCAGAACACTGAAGCTTTCTTT.

The rearrangement uses TRBV7-3 and TRBJ2-3; 10 bases are shared with TRBD1. This CDR3 spans 14 amino acids. The ends lost 7 bases at V and 6 bases at J; junction bases unmatched: 7. Germline-derived CDR1 and CDR2 are SGHTA and FQGTGA. This CDR3 is CASTDGQGGDTQYF. DNA of the CDR3: TGTGCCAGCACCGACGGACAGGGGGGGGATACGCAGTATTTT.

This chain links TRBV19 with TRBJ1-2; 8 bases are shared with TRBD1. Germline V gene sequence: CDR1 LNHDA, CDR2 SQIVND (reference sequence). V lost 6 bases and J lost 8; bases outside the gene matches: 5. This CDR3 comprises 12 residues. The CDR3 sequence: CASSPRGQGYTF. The CDR3 DNA is TGTGCCAGTAGCCCCAGGGGGCAGGGCTACACCTTC.